This T cell receptor beta chain emerged from a study of blood T cell repertoires in COVID-19. The germline gives CDR1 MDHEN, CDR2 SYDVKM. CDR3 size: 14 residues. V dropped 2 bases and J dropped 2; count of bases not matched to a gene: 1. Worth noting for this clone: This sample also contains other DNA sequences that code for the same CDR3.

Sequencing was performed with immunoSEQ multiplex PCR; in TCRdb, only in-frame clones are kept and a portion is missing. This sample has about 120,000 clones, with about four fifths found just once. The TCR originated in a woman between 25 and 40 years old who had recovered from COVID-19. Sequenced sample: PBMCs or T cells enriched from blood (not recorded which). The chain couples TRBV28 to TRBJ1-2; 8 bases fit TRBD1. CDR3 sequence reads: CASSLAGGNYGYTF. The CDR3 DNA sequence: TGTGCCAGCAGTTTAGCAGGGGGCAACTATGGCTACACCTTC.